This T cell receptor beta chain comes out of a study of cytomegalovirus exposure and HLA in healthy donors. Study in general: The approximately 120 validation repertoires used the same platform as the 650 to 850 first-cohort repertoires, a later analysis reported. Whole-study findings and limits: The tendency of first-cohort TCR clusters to co-occur in the roughly 110 validation repertoires was identified by a subsequent analysis. It was about 150 TCR beta chains that were listed as cytomegalovirus-associated. Most TCR sequences were rare, but some public TCRs occurred in many donors.

Data came from immunoSEQ multiplex PCR; TCRdb stores just in-frame clones and leaves some out. The data hold some 210,000 clones, with around four fifths observed a single time. Remarks on this clone: Its antigen is as yet unknown.

The sequenced material came from PBMCs. The receptor was derived from a woman under 30 in good health and CMV-seronegative.

The CDR3: CASSPPGRVSGANVLTF. The CDR3 DNA follows: TGTGCCAGCAGCCCCCCGGGACGGGTCTCTGGGGCCAACGTCCTGACTTTC. The J gene is TRBJ2-6, the V gene TRBV7-8; D assignment may be TRBD1 or TRBD2 (5 bases each). The V end was cut by 5 bases, the J end by 0 bases, with 14 bases between. CDR1 is SGHVS, CDR2 FQNEAQ, per germline. The CDR3 totals 17 residues.